The T cell receptor beta chain under discussion was sequenced for a study of T cells after posttransplantation cyclophosphamide. Notes on this clone: Its antigen is currently unknown.

Busulfan-fludarabine conditioning, marrow transplant, and cyclophosphamide on days +3 and +4 were administered. The CDR3 sequence is 13 residues long. The V and J ends lost 5 bases and 13 bases, in that order; junction bases with no gene match: 5. CDR1 is SGHNT, CDR2 YENEEA, per germline. Findings and limits, study-wide: Recipient CMV seropositivity and CMV reactivation strongly tracked TRB clonality. TRB overlap between skin or GI tissue T cells and blood was limited.

Produced via immunoSEQ multiplex PCR; TCRdb's table is partial and in-frame only. Altogether under 10,000 clones are present, 82% being singletons, with the ten largest covering roughly 14%. Sample: PBMCs, taken just over 1,900 days after a stem cell transplant with posttransplant cyclophosphamide. The V and J genes are TRBV11-3 and TRBJ2-1; 13 bases map to TRBD2. The receptor was isolated from a female patient aged 35 to 55 who received an allogeneic stem cell transplant from a related donor, was CMV-positive, and had no GVHD. The graft donor may account for some of the T cells. The CDR3 loop is CASSPRTSGGQFF. The DNA of the CDR3 is TGTGCCAGCAGCCCTCGGACTAGCGGGGGTCAGTTCTTC. The complete variable domain, with remaining parts taken from reference TRBV11-3 and TRBJ2-1, reads EAGVVQSPRYKIIEKKQPVAFWCNPISGHNTLYWYLQNLGQGPELLIRYENEEAVDDSQLPKDRFSAERLKGVDSTLKIQPAELGDSAVYLCASSPRTSGGQFFGPGTRLTVL.